This T cell receptor beta chain is drawn from a study of T cell repertoires in aging, cancer and after chemotherapy. In the study overall: Donor ages fell into six groups from 30 or younger up to 70 or older. Over several months to years, re-sampled healthy donor repertoires clearly shared clones.

TRB rearrangements spanning V, D and J were amplified using mixed TRB-A/B primers. TCRdb recomputed calls from the multiplex PCR reads with MiXCR, one row per CDR3 protein. This table has over 10,000 distinct CDR3 sequences, 21% appearing once. The CDR3 is 13 residues long. CDR1 is SGHRS and CDR2 is YFSETQ in the germline V gene. The V gene lost 2 bases and the J gene lost 4 bases, with 9 bases spanning the gap. The template was genomic DNA from peripheral blood, not RNA. This clonotype was observed a handful of times. Its antigen is not known. General study points: Compared with age-matched healthy donors, untreated hematological or solid cancer patients showed higher blood TCR clonality. In each cancer cohort, median generation probability increased across chemotherapy, suggesting thymic output rebounded.

The rearrangement joins TRBV5-1 to TRBJ1-1; no clear D. This sequence was found in a human donor in good health. The sample consisted of blood. Written as DNA, the CDR3 is TGCGCCAGCAGCTTCACAAGTGGCACTGAAGCTTTCTTT. Translating gives CASSFTSGTEAFF.